A selection of T cell receptor beta chains follows, all from one sample in a study of vaccination effects on CD4 cells after COVID-19. No antigen is known for these receptors. The method was immunoSEQ multiplex PCR; TCRdb's version includes in-frame clones alone and lacks a portion of them. The sample lists tens of thousands of clones; 76% were seen once. This specimen consisted of CD4+ T cells from PBMCs cultured with HCoV-OC43 spike peptides, obtained after COVID-19 vaccination. The receptors shown here come from a human donor who received a COVID-19 vaccine. The CDR3 runs from the conserved cysteine through the conserved F or W. The D gene is left open where the match is weak. Not every row has a clone size; where given, it reads once, few, many or a size class.

once	TRBV6-2/TRBV6-3	NA	TRBJ2-3	CASSYVLFTDTQYF	TGTGCCAGCAGTTACGTTCTGTTCACAGATACGCAGTATTTT
NA	TRBV11-2	NA	TRBJ1-1	CASSLGTEAFF	TGTGCCAGCAGCTTAGGCACTGAAGCTTTCTTT
NA	TRBV2	TRBD1	TRBJ2-2	CASSGQGASDTGELFF	TGTGCCAGCAGTGGGCAGGGGGCTTCGGACACCGGGGAGCTGTTTTTT
NA	TRBV18	NA	TRBJ2-5	CASSPLTAVGETQYF	TGTGCCAGCTCACCTTTGACAGCGGTGGGGGAGACCCAGTACTTC
NA	TRBV9	NA	TRBJ2-1	CASSVAGGQTYNEQFF	TGTGCCAGCAGCGTAGCCGGGGGACAGACGTACAATGAGCAGTTCTTC
NA	TRBV14	NA	TRBJ2-5	CASSQALTSGGQIRQETQYF	TGTGCCAGCAGCCAAGCCCTGACCTCGGGGGGCCAGATCCGACAAGAGACCCAGTACTTC
NA	TRBV7-9	TRBD2	TRBJ2-5	CASSSGSGGGQETQYF	TGTGCCAGCAGCTCGGGATCTGGGGGGGGACAAGAGACCCAGTACTTC
NA	TRBV4-3	TRBD2	TRBJ2-2	CASSQDPIIAGGNTGELFF	TGCGCCAGCAGCCAAGATCCGATTATTGCGGGGGGCAACACCGGGGAGCTGTTTTTT
NA	TRBV6-1	NA	TRBJ1-6	CASSEVRGKSPLHF	TGTGCCAGCAGTGAAGTCAGGGGAAAATCACCCCTCCACTTT
NA	TRBV18	TRBD1	TRBJ1-1	CASSSGQGGTEAFF	TGTGCCAGCTCATCCGGACAGGGAGGCACTGAAGCTTTCTTT
NA	TRBV3-1/TRBV3-2	NA	TRBJ1-2	CASSQVSRETGYTF	TGTGCCAGCAGCCAAGTCAGTAGGGAGACGGGCTACACCTTC
once	TRBV7-3	NA	TRBJ2-5	CASSLTSQGRETQYF	TGTGCCAGCAGCTTAACGAGTCAGGGGCGGGAGACCCAGTACTTC
few	TRBV12-5	NA	TRBJ1-2	CASGLGLQGYGYTF	TGTGCTAGTGGTTTGGGCCTCCAGGGGTATGGCTACACCTTC
NA	TRBV10-2	TRBD1	TRBJ1-3	CASSDHRGSGNTIYF	TGCGCCAGCAGTGATCACAGGGGCTCTGGAAACACCATATATTTT
few	TRBV7-9	NA	TRBJ1-6	CASSLIGRESPLHF	TGTGCCAGCAGCTTAATCGGCAGGGAATCACCCCTCCACTTT
NA	TRBV5-4	TRBD2	TRBJ2-5	CASSGGLAGGQETQYF	TGTGCCAGCAGCGGTGGACTAGCGGGGGGTCAAGAGACCCAGTACTTC
NA	TRBV2	NA	TRBJ1-4	CASSRSTRTNEKLFF	TGTGCCAGCAGTCGATCGACAAGAACTAATGAAAAACTGTTTTTT
NA	TRBV7-2	TRBD1	TRBJ1-2	CASSLVSGQGYGYTF	TGTGCCAGCAGCTTAGTATCTGGACAGGGCTATGGCTACACCTTC
NA	TRBV5-1	NA	TRBJ2-3	CASSLLQGGDTQYF	TGCGCCAGCAGCTTGCTGCAGGGCGGAGATACGCAGTATTTT
NA	TRBV9	TRBD2	TRBJ2-3	CASSGRLAGELYTQYF	TGTGCCAGCAGCGGTCGACTAGCGGGGGAATTATATACGCAGTATTTT
few	TRBV5-8	NA	TRBJ2-3	CASPSVDLSTDTQYF	TGTGCCAGCCCCTCGGTAGACCTTAGCACAGATACGCAGTATTTT
NA	TRBV7-9	TRBD1	TRBJ1-4	CASSSPTGPNEKLFF	TGTGCCAGCAGCTCACCGACAGGGCCTAATGAAAAACTGTTTTTT
NA	TRBV5-4	NA	TRBJ2-3	CASSFQGMSTDTQYF	TGTGCCAGCAGCTTCCAGGGGATGAGCACAGATACGCAGTATTTT
many	TRBV4-3	TRBD1	TRBJ1-4	CASSQAETGGNEKLFF	TGCGCCAGCAGCCAAGCCGAGACAGGGGGCAACGAAAAACTGTTTTTT
few	TRBV6-5	NA	TRBJ1-6	CASSYSPSSNSPLHF	TGTGCCAGCAGTTACTCGCCGTCAAGTAATTCACCCCTCCACTTT
NA	TRBV27	NA	TRBJ1-4	CASSLRGEKLFF	TGTGCCAGCAGTCTCAGGGGTGAAAAACTGTTTTTT
NA	TRBV7-8	TRBD1	TRBJ1-2	CASSISGTGNIYGYTF	TGTGCCAGCAGCATATCCGGGACAGGCAATATTTATGGCTACACCTTC
NA	TRBV30	NA	TRBJ1-2	CAWSRGGQSYGYTF	TGTGCCTGGAGTCGGGGGGGGCAGAGCTATGGCTACACCTTC
few	TRBV28	TRBD1	TRBJ1-5	CASSMTGVGNQPQHF	TGTGCCAGCAGCATGACAGGGGTTGGCAATCAGCCCCAGCATTTT
NA	TRBV6-4	NA	TRBJ1-6	CASSDGQGISPLHF	TGTGCCAGCAGTGACGGGCAGGGTATTTCACCCCTCCACTTT
NA	TRBV3-1/TRBV3-2	TRBD2	TRBJ2-3	CASSQGGRADTQYF	TGTGCCAGCAGCCAAGGGGGGAGGGCCGATACGCAGTATTTT
NA	TRBV19	NA	TRBJ1-5	CASSLRSNQPQHF	TGTGCCAGTAGTTTGAGGAGCAATCAGCCCCAGCATTTT
once	TRBV27	TRBD1	TRBJ1-2	CASRTPGQGPSDGYTF	TGTGCCAGCAGGACTCCGGGACAGGGGCCTAGCGATGGCTACACCTTC
NA	TRBV6-5	NA	TRBJ1-2	CASSTDRLDGYTF	TGTGCCAGCAGTACTGACAGGCTGGATGGCTACACCTTC
NA	TRBV9	TRBD2	TRBJ2-1	CASSNSQAGGRSYNEQFF	TGTGCCAGCAGCAACTCTCAGGCGGGGGGGAGAAGTTACAATGAGCAGTTCTTC
once	TRBV2	NA	TRBJ2-5	CASSVSPAQETQYF	TGTGCCAGCAGTGTGAGTCCAGCACAAGAGACCCAGTACTTC
once	TRBV5-1	TRBD1	TRBJ2-3	CASSLPGGSTDTQYF	TGCGCCAGCAGCTTGCCAGGGGGAAGCACAGATACGCAGTATTTT
NA	TRBV5-5	TRBD1	TRBJ1-1	CASSPVHGTGTNSAEAFF	TGTGCCAGCAGCCCGGTACACGGGACAGGGACTAATTCGGCTGAAGCTTTCTTT
NA	TRBV5-1	NA	TRBJ2-2	CASRDPRDSPTGELFF	TGCGCCAGCAGAGACCCCCGGGACTCCCCCACCGGGGAGCTGTTTTTT
NA	TRBV19	NA	TRBJ1-5	CASSIQGAGQPQHF	TGTGCCAGTAGTATCCAAGGGGCTGGTCAGCCCCAGCATTTT
NA	TRBV6-2/TRBV6-3	TRBD2	TRBJ2-3	CASSSSGGTDTQYF	TGTGCCAGCAGTTCTAGCGGGGGCACAGATACGCAGTATTTT
NA	TRBV3-1/TRBV3-2	TRBD2	TRBJ2-5	CASRFSGGAEETQYF	TGTGCCAGCAGGTTTAGCGGGGGGGCGGAAGAGACCCAGTACTTC
NA	TRBV5-1	TRBD1	TRBJ1-6	CASSLNRGENSPLHF	TGCGCCAGCAGCTTAAACAGGGGGGAGAATTCACCCCTCCACTTT
NA	TRBV3-1/TRBV3-2	NA	TRBJ1-5	CASSQSGVSNQPQHF	TGTGCCAGCAGCCAATCTGGGGTCAGCAATCAGCCCCAGCATTTT